A selection of T cell receptor beta chains follows, all from one sample in a study of T-cell memory formation after mild COVID-19. TCRdb re-derived calls from the 5' RACE reads in MiXCR, one entry per CDR3 protein. Among fewer than 550,000 distinct CDR3 sequences listed, around 20% were seen once. The sequenced sample consisted of PBMCs or a T cell subset sorted from them (not recorded which). These TCRs come from an adult woman who had mild COVID-19 (a few samples of this study predate the infection). Cell type and time point are not known. Both conserved end residues are part of each CDR3. Fields, in order: D gene, V gene, J gene, clone size, CDR3 DNA, CDR3 protein. The D gene is left open where the match is weak. A clone size is listed for some rows: how often the clone was seen (once, few, many), or a class if it is expanded.

D gene: TRBD1
V gene: TRBV29-1
J gene: TRBJ1-1
clone size: few
CDR3 DNA: TGCAGCGGCGCCGGGACAGGGATGAGGGCTGAAGCTTTCTTT
CDR3 protein: CSGAGTGMRAEAFF

D gene: -
V gene: TRBV7-9
J gene: TRBJ2-3
clone size: few
CDR3 DNA: TGTGCCAGCAGCAAAACCCGGACGGACACAGATACGCAGTATTTT
CDR3 protein: CASSKTRTDTDTQYF

D gene: -
V gene: TRBV29-1
J gene: TRBJ1-2
clone size: -
CDR3 DNA: TGCAGCGTCCCGGGCCCTGGGGATGGCTACACCTTC
CDR3 protein: CSVPGPGDGYTF

D gene: TRBD2
V gene: TRBV7-6
J gene: TRBJ2-1
clone size: many
CDR3 DNA: TGTGCCAGCAGCTTAGGCTCTCTAGCGGGGATATACAATGAGCAGTTCTTC
CDR3 protein: CASSLGSLAGIYNEQFF

D gene: -
V gene: TRBV5-1
J gene: TRBJ2-3
clone size: few
CDR3 DNA: TGCGCCAGCAGCCTGACCCCCGACGCCGATACGCAGTATTTT
CDR3 protein: CASSLTPDADTQYF

D gene: -
V gene: TRBV18
J gene: TRBJ2-7
clone size: -
CDR3 DNA: TGTGCCAGCTCACCAGACCGTCGATTTTGGGAGAGGTCCTCCTACGAGCAGTACTTC
CDR3 protein: CASSPDRRFWERSSYEQYF

D gene: -
V gene: TRBV24-1
J gene: TRBJ2-1
clone size: -
CDR3 DNA: TGTGCCACCAGAGCCAGGGGGGCCAGAGACAATGAGCAGTTCTTC
CDR3 protein: CATRARGARDNEQFF

D gene: -
V gene: TRBV10-1
J gene: TRBJ1-2
clone size: -
CDR3 DNA: TGCGCCAGCAGGCTCCCCAGGGACCCTAACTATGGCTACACCTTC
CDR3 protein: CASRLPRDPNYGYTF

D gene: -
V gene: TRBV7-9
J gene: TRBJ2-5
clone size: -
CDR3 DNA: TGTGCCAGTATGAATTCCCGTGGGGGGCGAGAGACCCAGTACTTC
CDR3 protein: CASMNSRGGRETQYF

D gene: -
V gene: TRBV20-1
J gene: TRBJ2-1
clone size: many
CDR3 DNA: TGCAGTGCTCCCCGTACCGCAAACGGGGACTACAATGAGCAGTTCTTC
CDR3 protein: CSAPRTANGDYNEQFF

D gene: TRBD2
V gene: TRBV4-2
J gene: TRBJ2-3
clone size: -
CDR3 DNA: TGTGCCAGCAGCCTTGGACTAGGAGAGACAGATACGCAGTATTTT
CDR3 protein: CASSLGLGETDTQYF

D gene: TRBD1
V gene: TRBV9
J gene: TRBJ1-6
clone size: -
CDR3 DNA: TGTGCCAGCAGCCCGTCGACAGGGGTAAGGAATTCACCCCTCCACTTT
CDR3 protein: CASSPSTGVRNSPLHF

D gene: -
V gene: TRBV15
J gene: TRBJ2-7
clone size: once
CDR3 DNA: TGTGCCACCAGCAGAGATGTGGGAGTGTACGAGCAGTACTTC
CDR3 protein: CATSRDVGVYEQYF

D gene: -
V gene: TRBV7-9
J gene: TRBJ2-7
clone size: few
CDR3 DNA: TGTGCCAGCAGCTTTGGAGCCTACGAGCAGTACTTC
CDR3 protein: CASSFGAYEQYF

D gene: TRBD1
V gene: TRBV7-8
J gene: TRBJ1-2
clone size: -
CDR3 DNA: TGTGCCAGCAGCGCCGACAGGGTCCTAGGCTATGGCTACACCTTC
CDR3 protein: CASSADRVLGYGYTF

D gene: TRBD1
V gene: TRBV29-1
J gene: TRBJ1-1
clone size: many
CDR3 DNA: TGCAGCGCTAACCAGGACAGGGCTTCTGAAGCTTTCTTT
CDR3 protein: CSANQDRASEAFF

D gene: TRBD1
V gene: TRBV7-3
J gene: TRBJ1-1
clone size: many
CDR3 DNA: TGTGCCAGCAGCTTGACAGGGGGCGCACCCACTGAAGCTTTCTTT
CDR3 protein: CASSLTGGAPTEAFF

D gene: TRBD1
V gene: TRBV6-4
J gene: TRBJ1-2
clone size: many
CDR3 DNA: TGTGCCAGCAGTGACGGTTCCGACAGGGGGTTGAATGGCTACACCTTC
CDR3 protein: CASSDGSDRGLNGYTF

D gene: TRBD2
V gene: TRBV12-5
J gene: TRBJ2-7
clone size: -
CDR3 DNA: TGTGCTAGTGGTTTGGTACTGGGCGGGAGGGCCGGCGAGCAGTACTTC
CDR3 protein: CASGLVLGGRAGEQYF

D gene: -
V gene: TRBV9
J gene: TRBJ2-2
clone size: few
CDR3 DNA: TGTGCCAGCAGCGTAAATCTTATACGGACCCACACCGGGGAGCTGTTTTTT
CDR3 protein: CASSVNLIRTHTGELFF

D gene: -
V gene: TRBV7-2
J gene: TRBJ2-3
clone size: many
CDR3 DNA: TGCGCCAGCAGCTGGACCAGCACAGATACGCAGTATTTT
CDR3 protein: CASSWTSTDTQYF

D gene: TRBD1
V gene: TRBV20-1
J gene: TRBJ1-3
clone size: many
CDR3 DNA: TGCAGTGCTATTCAGGGGGCAGCGGGAAACACCATATATTTT
CDR3 protein: CSAIQGAAGNTIYF

D gene: TRBD1
V gene: TRBV13
J gene: TRBJ2-1
clone size: few
CDR3 DNA: TGTGCCAGCAGCTTAGGACAGGGGACCGGTGAGCAGTTCTTC
CDR3 protein: CASSLGQGTGEQFF

D gene: -
V gene: TRBV15
J gene: TRBJ1-2
clone size: -
CDR3 DNA: TGTGCCACCAGCAGATCAGGCTTCAACTATGGCTACACCTTC
CDR3 protein: CATSRSGFNYGYTF

D gene: TRBD1
V gene: TRBV23-1
J gene: TRBJ2-2
clone size: -
CDR3 DNA: TGCGCCAGCAGTCAACCCCAAGCCGGGACAGGATCCACCGGGGAGCTGTTTTTT
CDR3 protein: CASSQPQAGTGSTGELFF

D gene: TRBD2
V gene: TRBV4-3
J gene: TRBJ2-1
clone size: -
CDR3 DNA: TGCGCCAGCAGCCAAGATTCCGGGAGGGTAAATGAGCAGTTCTTC
CDR3 protein: CASSQDSGRVNEQFF

D gene: TRBD1
V gene: TRBV30
J gene: TRBJ2-3
clone size: -
CDR3 DNA: TGTGCCTGGAGTGCAAGACAGGGGCCGTCGTACACAGATACGCAGTATTTT
CDR3 protein: CAWSARQGPSYTDTQYF